This TCR beta chain was retrieved from a study of identical twins. The CDR3 has 15 amino acids. Germline-derived CDR1 and CDR2 are WNHNN and SYGVQD (reference sequence). J lost 2 bases, V lost 5 bases, and 7 bases had no gene match. Study results and caveats: Cord blood beta clonotypes present at high abundance carried fewer insertions; no such pattern appeared in memory repertoires. Sharing of beta out-of-frame sequences by twins showed a weaker excess. With monozygotic twins, out-of-frame TCR alpha sharing exceeded what models estimated.

It was template switching that added a universal primer site, and there were unique molecular identifiers on the cDNA. TCRdb analysed the 5' RACE reads with MiXCR anew, one entry per CDR3 protein. The top ten hold approximately 8.2% of the sample, which has some 260,000 distinct CDR3 sequences, about 14% seen once. This clonotype came up a few times. Its specificity is unknown. The chain has TRBV10-1 and TRBJ2-3, with TRBD2 matching 7 bases. Sequenced sample: memory (CD45RO+) T cells sorted from blood. This sequence was found in a woman between 18 and 29 years old in good health. CDR3 loop: CASSPGAGYTDTQYF. CDR3 nucleotide sequence: TGCGCCAGCAGTCCGGGAGCGGGATACACAGATACGCAGTATTTT.